This T cell receptor beta chain was sequenced in a study of T cell repertoires in aging, cancer and after chemotherapy. Study at large: Healthy donor repertoires were recorded over several months to years and showed clear clonal overlap. The full dataset contained some 8.7 million TCR reads.

TRB rearrangements spanning V, D and J were amplified using mixed TRB-A/B primers. TCRdb called the multiplex PCR reads again in MiXCR, with one record for every CDR3 protein. The repertoire holds some 9,500 distinct CDR3 sequences, with around a quarter as singletons. The J segment lost 4 bases and the V segment lost 6 bases, leaving 17 bases of the junction unmatched. Germline-derived CDR1 and CDR2 are LNHDA and SQIVND (reference sequence). The CDR3 covers 17 residues. Study results and caveats: Age-matched healthy donors had significantly more diverse, less clonal blood TCR repertoires than untreated cancer patients.

This clonotype was seen more than once but under ten times. What it binds is not known. TCR beta rearrangements were amplified from peripheral blood genomic DNA. The specimen was blood. The chain recombines TRBV19 with TRBJ2-7, with 8 bases fitting TRBD2. This receptor was taken from a human donor in good health. CDR3 nucleotide sequence: TGTGCCAGTAGGCAAAGCGGGAGTGGTACTACCCTTTACGAGCAGTACTTC. It codes for CASRQSGSGTTLYEQYF.